This T cell receptor (beta chain) was sequenced for a study of STAT3 mutations in large granular lymphocyte leukemia. Study findings and constraints: After therapy, about 35% of the 18 patients switched clonotypes, all new clones STAT3 wild type. Samples missed the first appearance of the clone. Every T-LGLL patient had at least one immunodominant TCRbeta clonotype.

Trimming cost V 5 bases and J 5 bases, with 13 bases left between them. Per germline, CDR1 SEHNR and CDR2 FQNEAQ (reference sequence). The CDR3 is 13 amino acids. Average productive template count per sample was 35,000 to 50,000. This table comes from immunoSEQ multiplex PCR, and its TCRdb copy is limited to in-frame clones, with some not included. The sample lists some 2,000 clones, roughly 62% seen once, with less than 70% in the top ten. This clone has a handful of counts. No antigen is known for it. The chain employs TRBV7-9 and TRBJ2-7; no reliable D call. This receptor was taken from a man aged 50-60 years with T-cell large granular lymphocyte leukemia. Some clones in this sample may be carry-over from other donors' samples. The sequencing sample was made of peripheral blood mononuclear cells. The CDR3 region has the DNA TGTGCCAGCAGCCCCCCCCTAATGAACGAGCAGTACTTC. This codes for CASSPPLMNEQYF.